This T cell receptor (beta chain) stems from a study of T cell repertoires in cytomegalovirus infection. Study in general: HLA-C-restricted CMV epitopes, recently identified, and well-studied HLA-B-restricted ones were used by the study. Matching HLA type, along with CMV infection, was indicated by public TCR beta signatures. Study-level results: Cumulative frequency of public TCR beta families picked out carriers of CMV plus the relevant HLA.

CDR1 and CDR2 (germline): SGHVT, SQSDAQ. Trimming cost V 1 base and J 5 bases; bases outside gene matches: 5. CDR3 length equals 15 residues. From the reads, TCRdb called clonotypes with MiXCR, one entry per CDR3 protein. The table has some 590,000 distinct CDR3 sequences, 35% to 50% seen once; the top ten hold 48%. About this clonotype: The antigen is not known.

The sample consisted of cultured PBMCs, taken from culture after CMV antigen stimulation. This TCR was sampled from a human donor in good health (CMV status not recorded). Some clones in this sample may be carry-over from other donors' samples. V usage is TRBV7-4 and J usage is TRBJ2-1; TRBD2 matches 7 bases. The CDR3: CASSLVFGGNNEQFF. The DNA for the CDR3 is TGTGCCAGCAGCTTAGTGTTCGGGGGGAACAATGAGCAGTTCTTC.